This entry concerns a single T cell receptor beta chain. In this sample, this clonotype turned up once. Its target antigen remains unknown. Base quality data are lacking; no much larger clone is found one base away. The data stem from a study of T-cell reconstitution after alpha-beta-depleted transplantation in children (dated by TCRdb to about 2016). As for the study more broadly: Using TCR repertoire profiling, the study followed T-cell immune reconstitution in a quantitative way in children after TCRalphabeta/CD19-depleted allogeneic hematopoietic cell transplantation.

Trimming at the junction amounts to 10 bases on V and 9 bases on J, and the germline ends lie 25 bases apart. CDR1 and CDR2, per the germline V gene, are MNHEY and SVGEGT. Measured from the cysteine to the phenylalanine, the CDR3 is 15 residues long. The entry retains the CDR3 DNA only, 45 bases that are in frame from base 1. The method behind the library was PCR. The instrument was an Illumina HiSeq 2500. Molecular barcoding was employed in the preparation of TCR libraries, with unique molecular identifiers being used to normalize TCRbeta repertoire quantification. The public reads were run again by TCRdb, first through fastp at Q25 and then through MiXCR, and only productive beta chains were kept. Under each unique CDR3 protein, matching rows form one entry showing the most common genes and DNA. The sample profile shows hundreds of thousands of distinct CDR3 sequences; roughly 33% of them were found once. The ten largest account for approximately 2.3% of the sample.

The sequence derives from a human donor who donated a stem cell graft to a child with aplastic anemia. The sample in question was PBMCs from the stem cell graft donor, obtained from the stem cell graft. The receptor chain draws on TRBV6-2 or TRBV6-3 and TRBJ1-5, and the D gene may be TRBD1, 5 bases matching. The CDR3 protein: CATVSGTGGLWPQHF. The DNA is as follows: TGTGCCACCGTTTCGGGAACAGGCGGCTTGTGGCCCCAGCATTTT.